The rows below give T cell receptor beta chains drawn from one sample of a study of blood T cell repertoires in COVID-19. Generated by immunoSEQ multiplex PCR, the TCRdb table keeps only in-frame clones and is missing some. The sample shows 300,000 or so clones, about 82% of them seen only once. Sequenced: peripheral blood. The receptor source for this set is a woman between 50 and 59 years old with acute or convalescent COVID-19. Each CDR3 is given with its conserved first and last residue. Fields, in order: D gene, V gene, J gene, CDR3 length, clone size, CDR3 protein, CDR3 DNA. The D gene is left open where the match is weak. The size field is filled for only some rows; it gives once, few, many or a size class.

D: TRBD2
V: TRBV2
J: TRBJ2-3
length: 15
size: -
CDR3: CASSPSGSEGDTQYF
DNA: TGTGCCAGCAGTCCTAGCGGGAGCGAGGGAGATACGCAGTATTTT

D: TRBD1
V: TRBV28
J: TRBJ1-2
length: 14
size: -
CDR3: CASTIRGGATGYTF
DNA: TGTGCCAGCACCATAAGAGGGGGCGCGACCGGCTACACCTTC

D: -
V: TRBV2
J: TRBJ2-5
length: 16
size: few
CDR3: CASSDLGAGTQETQYF
DNA: TGTGCCAGCAGTGACCTCGGGGCGGGGACGCAAGAGACCCAGTACTTC

D: TRBD2
V: TRBV27
J: TRBJ2-1
length: 16
size: -
CDR3: CASAASSGTMNNEQFF
DNA: TGTGCCAGCGCCGCCTCTAGCGGCACAATGAACAATGAGCAGTTCTTC

D: TRBD2
V: TRBV7-3
J: TRBJ2-1
length: 14
size: -
CDR3: CASSSRLAEREQFF
DNA: TGTGCCAGCAGCTCGCGACTAGCGGAGCGAGAGCAGTTCTTC

D: -
V: TRBV2
J: TRBJ1-2
length: 12
size: -
CDR3: CASRGSSAGYTF
DNA: TGTGCCAGCAGGGGGAGTTCCGCTGGCTACACCTTC

D: TRBD1
V: TRBV27
J: TRBJ1-5
length: 18
size: -
CDR3: CASSLFSRGRYFNQPQHF
DNA: TGTGCCAGCAGTTTATTTAGCAGGGGGAGATATTTCAATCAGCCCCAGCATTTT

D: -
V: TRBV27
J: TRBJ1-2
length: 12
size: few
CDR3: CASRGGGYGYTF
DNA: TGTGCCAGCAGGGGGGGAGGGTATGGCTACACCTTC

D: TRBD1
V: TRBV4-3
J: TRBJ2-7
length: 15
size: -
CDR3: CASSQGTGHSYEQYF
DNA: TGCGCCAGCAGCCAAGGGACAGGGCACTCCTACGAGCAGTACTTC

D: TRBD2
V: TRBV19
J: TRBJ2-1
length: 15
size: -
CDR3: CASTRLAGNYNEQFF
DNA: TGTGCCAGTACCCGTCTAGCGGGTAACTACAATGAGCAGTTCTTC

D: -
V: TRBV16
J: TRBJ1-2
length: 16
size: few
CDR3: CASSPWVQGSNYGYTF
DNA: TGTGCCAGCAGCCCCTGGGTACAGGGCTCTAACTATGGCTACACCTTC

D: -
V: TRBV29-1
J: TRBJ2-5
length: 11
size: -
CDR3: CSGGSQETQYF
DNA: TGCAGCGGCGGCAGCCAAGAGACCCAGTACTTC

D: TRBD1
V: TRBV7-2
J: TRBJ1-4
length: 15
size: once
CDR3: CASSLGQGLNEKLFF
DNA: TGTGCCAGCAGCCTGGGACAGGGTCTTAACGAAAAACTGTTTTTT

D: TRBD2
V: TRBV5-1
J: TRBJ2-3
length: 17
size: -
CDR3: CASSRGGTSGGADTQYF
DNA: TGCGCCAGCAGCCGCGGAGGGACTAGCGGAGGGGCAGATACGCAGTATTTT

D: TRBD2
V: TRBV18
J: TRBJ2-1
length: 16
size: -
CDR3: CASSPQLAGGYNEQFF
DNA: TGTGCCAGCTCACCGCAACTAGCGGGAGGTTACAATGAGCAGTTCTTC